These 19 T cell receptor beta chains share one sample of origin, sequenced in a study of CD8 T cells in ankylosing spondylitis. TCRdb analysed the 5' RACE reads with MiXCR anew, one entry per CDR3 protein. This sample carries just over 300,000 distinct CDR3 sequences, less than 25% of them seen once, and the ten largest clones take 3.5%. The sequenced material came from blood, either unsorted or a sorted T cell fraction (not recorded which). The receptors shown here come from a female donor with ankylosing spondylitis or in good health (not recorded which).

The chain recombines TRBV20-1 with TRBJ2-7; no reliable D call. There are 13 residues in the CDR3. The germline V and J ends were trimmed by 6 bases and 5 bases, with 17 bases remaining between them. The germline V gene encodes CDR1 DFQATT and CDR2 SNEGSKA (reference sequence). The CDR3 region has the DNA TGCAGTGCCACTCTCGGGCCCCCCCACGAGCAGTACTTC. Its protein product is CSATLGPPHEQYF.

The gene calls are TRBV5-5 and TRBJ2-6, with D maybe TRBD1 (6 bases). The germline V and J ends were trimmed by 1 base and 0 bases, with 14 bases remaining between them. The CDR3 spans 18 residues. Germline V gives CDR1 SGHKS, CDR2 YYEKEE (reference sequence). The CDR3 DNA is TGTGCCAGCAGCTTGAACGGACAGTCCTACTCTGGGGCCAACGTCCTGACTTTC. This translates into CASSLNGQSYSGANVLTF.

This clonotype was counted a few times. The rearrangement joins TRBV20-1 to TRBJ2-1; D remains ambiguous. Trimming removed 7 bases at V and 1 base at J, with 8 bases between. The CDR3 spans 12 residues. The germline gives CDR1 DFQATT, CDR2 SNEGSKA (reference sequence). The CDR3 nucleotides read TGCAGTGTTTGGGGTTCCTACAATGAGCAGTTCTTC. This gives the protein CSVWGSYNEQFF.

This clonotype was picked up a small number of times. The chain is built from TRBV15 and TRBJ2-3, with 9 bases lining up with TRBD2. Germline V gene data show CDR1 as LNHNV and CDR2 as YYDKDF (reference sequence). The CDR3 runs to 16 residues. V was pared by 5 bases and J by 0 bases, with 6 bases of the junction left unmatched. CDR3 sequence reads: CATSSRLAASTDTQYF. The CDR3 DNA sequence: TGTGCCACCAGCTCCCGACTAGCGGCAAGCACAGATACGCAGTATTTT.

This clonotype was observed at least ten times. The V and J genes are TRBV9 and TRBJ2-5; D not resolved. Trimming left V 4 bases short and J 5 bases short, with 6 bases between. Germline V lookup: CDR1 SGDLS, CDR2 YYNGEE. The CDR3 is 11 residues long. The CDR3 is CASSLTETQYF. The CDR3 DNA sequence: TGTGCCAGCAGCCTAACTGAGACCCAGTACTTC.

CDR3 amino acids: CASSPHEKLFF. CDR3 in DNA: TGTGCCAGCAGCCCACATGAAAAACTGTTTTTT. The chain is built from TRBV2 and TRBJ1-4; D not certain. This CDR3 contains 11 residues. Germline assignment: CDR1 SNHLY and CDR2 FYNNEI. Trimming stripped 6 bases from V and 6 bases from J, with 5 bases between.

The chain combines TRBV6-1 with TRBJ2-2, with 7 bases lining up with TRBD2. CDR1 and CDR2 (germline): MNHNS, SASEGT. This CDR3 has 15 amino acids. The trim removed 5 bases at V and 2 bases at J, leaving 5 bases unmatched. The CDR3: CASSRPGLNTGELFF. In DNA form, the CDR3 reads TGTGCCAGCAGTCGGCCGGGACTAAACACCGGGGAGCTGTTTTTT.

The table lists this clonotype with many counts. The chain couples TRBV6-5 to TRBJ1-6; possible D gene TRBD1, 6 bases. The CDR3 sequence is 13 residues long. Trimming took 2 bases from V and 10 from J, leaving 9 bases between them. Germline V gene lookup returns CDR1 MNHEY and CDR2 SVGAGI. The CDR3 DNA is TGTGCCAGCAGTTACGGGGGCGGGTCACCCCTCCACTTT. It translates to CASSYGGGSPLHF.

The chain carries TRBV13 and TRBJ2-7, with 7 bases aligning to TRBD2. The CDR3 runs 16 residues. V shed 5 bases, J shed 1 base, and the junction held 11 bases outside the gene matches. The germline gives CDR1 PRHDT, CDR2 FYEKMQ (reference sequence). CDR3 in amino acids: CASSPQYSGPSYEQYF. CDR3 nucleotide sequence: TGTGCCAGCAGCCCACAATATAGCGGGCCATCCTACGAGCAGTACTTC.

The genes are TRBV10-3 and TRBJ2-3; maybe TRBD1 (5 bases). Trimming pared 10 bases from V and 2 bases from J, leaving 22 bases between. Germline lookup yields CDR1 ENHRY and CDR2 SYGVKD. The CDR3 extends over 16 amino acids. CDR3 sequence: CATHARSGSPTDTQYF. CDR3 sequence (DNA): TGTGCCACCCACGCCCGTTCAGGGTCCCCCACAGATACGCAGTATTTT.

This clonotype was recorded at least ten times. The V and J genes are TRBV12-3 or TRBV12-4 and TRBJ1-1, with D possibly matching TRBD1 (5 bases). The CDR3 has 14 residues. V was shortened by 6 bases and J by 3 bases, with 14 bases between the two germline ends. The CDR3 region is CASSRKTEYTEAFF. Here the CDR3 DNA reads TGTGCCAGCAGCCGGAAGACAGAATACACTGAAGCTTTCTTT.

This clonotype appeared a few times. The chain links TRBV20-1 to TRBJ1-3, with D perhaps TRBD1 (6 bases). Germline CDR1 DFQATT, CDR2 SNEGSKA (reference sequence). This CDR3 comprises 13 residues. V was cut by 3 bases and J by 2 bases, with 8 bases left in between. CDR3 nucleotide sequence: TGCAGTGCTAGTCAGGGGCCTGGAAACACCATATATTTT. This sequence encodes CSASQGPGNTIYF.

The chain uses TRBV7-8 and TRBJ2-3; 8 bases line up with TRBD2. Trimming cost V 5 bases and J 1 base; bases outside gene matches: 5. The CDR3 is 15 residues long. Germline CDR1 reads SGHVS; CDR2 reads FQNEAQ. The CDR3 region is CASSNGLAGTDTQYF. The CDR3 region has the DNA TGTGCCAGCAGCAATGGACTAGCAGGCACAGATACGCAGTATTTT.

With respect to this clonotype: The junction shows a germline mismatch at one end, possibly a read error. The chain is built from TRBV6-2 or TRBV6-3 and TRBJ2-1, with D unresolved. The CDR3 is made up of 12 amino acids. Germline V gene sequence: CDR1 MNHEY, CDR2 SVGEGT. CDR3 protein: CASIDPYNEEFF. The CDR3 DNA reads TGTGCCAGCATTGACCCATACAATGAGGAGTTCTTC.

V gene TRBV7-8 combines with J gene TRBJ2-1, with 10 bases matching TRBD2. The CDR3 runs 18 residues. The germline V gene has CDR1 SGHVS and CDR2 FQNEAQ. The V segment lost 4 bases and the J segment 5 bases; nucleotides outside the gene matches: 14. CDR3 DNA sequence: TGTGCCAGCAGCTCGCAAAATAGCGGGAGGCCTACTAACAATGAGCAGTTCTTC. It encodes CASSSQNSGRPTNNEQFF.

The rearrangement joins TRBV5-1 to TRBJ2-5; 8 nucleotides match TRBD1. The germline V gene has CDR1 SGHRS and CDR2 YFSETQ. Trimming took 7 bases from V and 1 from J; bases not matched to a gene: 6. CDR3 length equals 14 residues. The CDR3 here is CASAPRGPQETQYF. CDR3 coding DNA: TGCGCCAGCGCACCCAGGGGGCCCCAAGAGACCCAGTACTTC.

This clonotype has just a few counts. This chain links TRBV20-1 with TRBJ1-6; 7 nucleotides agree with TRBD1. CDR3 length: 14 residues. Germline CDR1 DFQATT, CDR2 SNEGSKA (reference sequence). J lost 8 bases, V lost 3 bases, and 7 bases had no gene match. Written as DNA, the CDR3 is TGCAGTGCTAGGGTGACAGGGAGGGATTCACCCCTCCACTTT. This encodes CSARVTGRDSPLHF.

The CDR3 here is CASSRDRGPGVGNNEQFF. The CDR3 region has the DNA TGTGCCAGCTCACGGGACAGGGGGCCGGGAGTAGGAAACAATGAGCAGTTCTTC. The chain has TRBV18 and TRBJ2-1; TRBD1 aligns across 12 bases. J gave up 5 bases and V 4 bases, and 12 bases lay outside the gene matches. This CDR3 region has 18 residues. The V gene's germline CDR1 is KGHSH and CDR2 LQKENI.

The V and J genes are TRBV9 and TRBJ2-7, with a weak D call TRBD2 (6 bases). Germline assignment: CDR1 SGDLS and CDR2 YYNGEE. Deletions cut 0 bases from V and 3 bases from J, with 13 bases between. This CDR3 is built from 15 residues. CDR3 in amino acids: CASSVAIAESYEQYF. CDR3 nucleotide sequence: TGTGCCAGCAGCGTAGCAATAGCGGAAAGCTACGAGCAGTACTTC.